A selection of T cell receptor beta chains follows, all from one sample in a study of blood T cell repertoires in COVID-19. The repertoire was sequenced with immunoSEQ multiplex PCR; TCRdb's copy has only in-frame clones and lacks some. The data hold over 150,000 clones, with 88% observed a single time. Specimen: peripheral blood. The receptor source for this set is a man aged 30 to 39 with acute or convalescent COVID-19. Both conserved end residues are part of each CDR3. The D gene is left open where the match is weak. Not all rows give a size; the values are once, few, many and, for expanded clones, a class.

clone_size j_call d_call v_call cdr3_aa cdr3_nt
NA TRBJ2-1 TRBD2 TRBV6-5 CASSFDGLAAYNEQFF TGTGCCAGCAGTTTTGATGGACTAGCGGCCTACAATGAGCAGTTCTTC
NA TRBJ2-5 TRBD1 TRBV30 CALQGAKTQYF TGTGCCTTACAGGGGGCGAAGACCCAGTACTTC
few TRBJ1-2 TRBD1 TRBV5-1 CASSRNRGDGYTF TGCGCCAGCAGCCGAAACAGGGGGGACGGCTACACCTTC
NA TRBJ1-2 NA TRBV25-1 CASSDRGHGYTF TGTGCCAGCAGTGACAGGGGACATGGCTACACCTTC
NA TRBJ2-7 TRBD1 TRBV7-8 CASSADRVRSYEQYF TGTGCCAGCAGCGCGGACAGGGTGCGCTCCTACGAGCAGTACTTC
NA TRBJ2-1 NA TRBV5-1 CASSLSATQYNEQFF TGCGCCAGCAGCTTGTCCGCTACCCAATACAATGAGCAGTTCTTC
NA TRBJ2-3 NA TRBV7-3 CASSLTLSRADTQYF TGTGCCAGCAGCTTAACACTCTCGCGCGCGGATACGCAGTATTTT
NA TRBJ1-2 NA TRBV11-3 CASSLDLGREVDGYTF TGTGCCAGCAGCTTAGATCTGGGCAGGGAGGTCGATGGCTACACCTTC
NA TRBJ1-1 TRBD1 TRBV27 CASSLGGDRPMNTEAFF TGTGCCAGCAGTTTAGGCGGGGACAGACCTATGAACACTGAAGCTTTCTTT
NA TRBJ1-2 TRBD1 TRBV6-5 CASSYGTGGVNYGYTF TGTGCCAGCAGTTACGGGACAGGGGGCGTGAACTATGGCTACACCTTC
NA TRBJ1-6 TRBD1 TRBV27 CASRGQGNSPLHF TGTGCCAGCAGAGGACAGGGTAATTCACCCCTCCACTTT
NA TRBJ2-7 NA TRBV7-9 CASSLVADNSYEQYF TGTGCCAGCAGCTTGGTCGCGGACAACTCCTACGAGCAGTACTTC
NA TRBJ1-1 NA TRBV28 CASSTSGANTEAFF TGTGCCAGCAGTACTAGCGGGGCCAACACTGAAGCTTTCTTT
NA TRBJ1-2 NA TRBV5-8 CASSSRSAGYGYTF TGTGCCAGCAGCTCCCGCTCTGCAGGCTATGGCTACACCTTC
NA TRBJ2-4 NA TRBV15 CATSRDGSSGPINIQYF TGTGCCACCAGCAGAGATGGGAGCTCCGGACCGATAAACATTCAGTACTTC
NA TRBJ2-2 NA TRBV6-5 CASIPTTPNTGELFF TGTGCCAGCATCCCAACGACACCGAACACCGGGGAGCTGTTTTTT
NA TRBJ2-1 TRBD1 TRBV30 CAWSTGDNEQFF TGTGCCTGGAGTACAGGGGACAATGAGCAGTTCTTC
NA TRBJ1-5 TRBD1 TRBV19 CASGGTVNQPQHF TGTGCCAGTGGCGGGACAGTCAATCAGCCCCAGCATTTT
few TRBJ2-7 TRBD1 TRBV12-5 CASGFIRDRSYEQYF TGTGCTAGTGGTTTCATCCGGGACAGATCCTACGAGCAGTACTTC
NA TRBJ2-1 TRBD2 TRBV5-1 CASSLWVGLAGRNEQFF TGCGCCAGCAGCTTGTGGGTGGGGTTAGCGGGACGAAATGAGCAGTTCTTC
NA TRBJ1-1 NA TRBV9 CASSVGGGAWTEAFF TGTGCCAGCAGCGTAGGTGGGGGCGCCTGGACTGAAGCTTTCTTT
NA TRBJ2-1 TRBD1 TRBV5-4 CAGSFRDRGNEQFF TGTGCCGGCAGCTTCCGGGACAGGGGGAATGAGCAGTTCTTC
NA TRBJ2-7 TRBD2 TRBV5-4 CASSWGGSTYEQYF TGTGCCAGCAGCTGGGGGGGATCGACCTACGAGCAGTACTTC
NA TRBJ2-1 TRBD2 TRBV6-1 CASSEGTSGSYEQFF TGTGCCAGCAGTGAAGGGACTAGCGGGAGCTATGAGCAGTTCTTC
few TRBJ2-1 TRBD2 TRBV7-3 CASSSIAGGDNEQFF TGTGCCAGCAGCTCCATAGCGGGGGGAGACAATGAGCAGTTCTTC
few TRBJ1-1 NA TRBV7-9 CASSLRSDGLNTEAFF TGTGCCAGCAGCTTAAGGAGCGACGGATTGAACACTGAAGCTTTCTTT
many TRBJ1-1 TRBD1 TRBV19 CASTRTGALNTEAFF TGTGCCAGTACCCGCACAGGGGCCCTGAACACTGAAGCTTTCTTT
NA TRBJ2-3 NA TRBV30 CAWRGAGWTDTQYF TGTGCCTGGAGAGGCGCGGGGTGGACAGATACGCAGTATTTT
NA TRBJ2-1 NA TRBV18 CASSPLLAEYNEQFF TGTGCCAGCTCACCACTATTAGCGGAATACAATGAGCAGTTCTTC
NA TRBJ2-5 TRBD1 TRBV7-3 CASSPGGGETQYF TGTGCCAGCAGCCCAGGGGGCGGAGAGACCCAGTACTTC
NA TRBJ2-3 NA TRBV5-1 CASRIVTGPTDTQYF TGCGCCAGCAGGATCGTGACAGGACCCACAGATACGCAGTATTTT
NA TRBJ1-3 NA TRBV19 CASSLTAGNTIYF TGTGCCAGTAGTCTGACAGCTGGAAACACCATATATTTT
NA TRBJ1-1 TRBD1 TRBV27 CASSSTGGGTEAFF TGTGCCAGCAGTTCCACAGGGGGGGGGACTGAAGCTTTCTTT
NA TRBJ2-3 TRBD1 TRBV4-1 CASSRRSAGGTGSSTDTQYF TGCGCCAGCAGCCGAAGATCAGCAGGGGGGACAGGGAGCAGCACAGATACGCAGTATTTT
NA TRBJ1-2 NA TRBV19 CASSETGNGYGYTF TGTGCCAGTAGTGAAACAGGGAACGGCTATGGCTACACCTTC
NA TRBJ1-2 TRBD1 TRBV5-1 CASSLIAGTGIF TGCGCCAGCAGCTTAATTGCCGGGACAGGGATCTTC
NA TRBJ2-5 TRBD1 TRBV5-8 CASSFDRVETQYF TGTGCCAGCAGCTTCGACAGGGTGGAGACCCAGTACTTC
NA TRBJ1-3 NA TRBV11-2 CASSFDRSSGNTIYF TGTGCCAGCAGCTTTGACAGGTCTTCGGGAAACACCATATATTTT
NA TRBJ1-5 TRBD1 TRBV7-3 CASSPASTGGGQPQHF TGTGCCAGCAGCCCAGCGTCCACAGGGGGCGGTCAGCCCCAGCATTTT
NA TRBJ1-2 NA TRBV20-1 CSAGARGYTF TGCAGTGCTGGGGCCCGTGGCTACACCTTC
once TRBJ2-1 NA TRBV2 CASSENYEQFF TGTGCCAGCAGTGAAAACTATGAGCAGTTCTTC
NA TRBJ2-7 NA TRBV19 CASKPQVSSYEQYF TGTGCCAGTAAGCCCCAGGTTAGCTCCTACGAGCAGTACTTC
NA TRBJ1-2 NA TRBV14 CASDGQPNYGYTF TGTGCCAGCGATGGACAGCCTAACTATGGCTACACCTTC
NA TRBJ2-5 NA TRBV5-5 CASSLSPGGETQYF TGTGCCAGCAGCTTGTCCCCGGGTGGAGAGACCCAGTACTTC
NA TRBJ2-4 NA TRBV18 CASSPPGGEMDIQYF TGTGCCAGCTCACCACCCGGAGGGGAAATGGACATTCAGTACTTC
once TRBJ2-5 NA TRBV19 CASSAYQETQYF TGTGCCAGTAGTGCGTACCAAGAGACCCAGTACTTC
NA TRBJ1-2 NA TRBV28 CASSVSGWRYTF TGTGCCAGCAGTGTTTCAGGTTGGCGCTACACCTTC
NA TRBJ1-4 NA TRBV5-1 CASSPGTAYEKLFF TGCGCCAGCAGCCCCGGGACTGCATATGAAAAACTGTTTTTT
once TRBJ1-1 TRBD1 TRBV5-8 CASSLLQGAGMNTEAFF TGTGCCAGCAGCCTTCTACAGGGGGCGGGAATGAACACTGAAGCTTTCTTT
NA TRBJ2-3 NA TRBV30 CAWSPGSTDTQYF TGTGCCTGGAGCCCGGGGAGCACAGATACGCAGTATTTT
NA TRBJ1-6 TRBD1 TRBV5-1 CASSLGAQGVARGLHF TGCGCCAGCAGCTTGGGCGCGCAGGGGGTAGCCCGCGGCCTCCACTTT
NA TRBJ1-5 TRBD1 TRBV6-5 CASHRTGTSNQPQHF TGTGCCAGCCACCGGACAGGGACTAGCAATCAGCCCCAGCATTTT